This TCR beta chain comes out of a study of T cells after yellow fever vaccination. General observations from the study: Among primary-vaccination clones, most reappeared after the booster, at 96% for CD4 and around 90% for CD8. CD4 and CD8 compartments shared a small share of clonotypes, likely from convergent recombination.

Researchers made TCR cDNA using 5'RACE template switching, and this step added a universal primer site and UMIs. TCRdb ran MiXCR on the 5' RACE reads and lists one entry per CDR3 protein. The table includes 500,000 to 650,000 distinct CDR3 sequences, around a sixth detected once. The CDR3 covers 11 residues. The V segment lost 11 bases and the J segment 6 bases; nucleotides outside the gene matches: 2. This clonotype has a handful of counts. What it binds is unknown. The material was PBMCs, obtained 4 to 6 days after the first yellow fever vaccination. The gene calls are TRBV12-3 or TRBV12-4 and TRBJ2-2; TRBD2 agrees at 8 bases. This TCR was sampled from a man aged 18 to 30 who received the YFV17D yellow fever vaccine. As DNA, the CDR3 is TGTGCCGGGCGGGGGGCCGGGGAGCTGTTTTTT. This gives the protein CAGRGAGELFF.